What follows are 16 T cell receptor beta chains derived from one specimen sequenced in a study of shared clonotypes between healthy human individuals. Here immunoSEQ multiplex PCR was the method, and the copy in TCRdb shows in-frame clones only, minus some. The table has 2.3 million or so clones, about 92% seen once. The sequenced sample was naive CD4+ T cells from PBMCs. Subset in this sample: CD45RA+ positively selected. These receptors were obtained from a man younger than 30 in good health. Some clones in this sample may be carry-over from other donors' samples.

This sequence joins TRBV27 and TRBJ1-1; D is unclear. This CDR3 is 15 amino acids long. Germline-derived CDR1 and CDR2 are MNHEY and SMNVEV (reference sequence). V lost 5 bases and J lost 3, with 16 bases in between. The CDR3 is CASSAYTLGDTEAFF. DNA for the CDR3: TGTGCCAGCAGTGCGTACACCCTTGGGGACACTGAAGCTTTCTTT.

This sequence joins TRBV5-6 and TRBJ2-7, with D unclear. Germline assignment: CDR1 SGHDT and CDR2 YYEEEE. The CDR3 sequence is 14 residues long. The V and J ends lost 2 bases and 2 bases respectively, with 11 bases between them. The CDR3 loop reads CASSFTSFPYEQYF. The CDR3 DNA follows: TGTGCCAGCAGCTTTACGTCCTTCCCCTACGAGCAGTACTTC.

The sample holds a few counts of this clone. The gene calls are TRBV28 and TRBJ1-2, with D maybe TRBD1 (6 bases). Germline V gives CDR1 MDHEN, CDR2 SYDVKM. V lost 2 bases and J 7 bases, leaving 14 bases between the germline ends. CDR3 length: 14 amino acids. CDR3 loop: CASSLLPGVGGYTF. The CDR3 nucleotides read TGTGCCAGCAGTTTACTTCCAGGGGTGGGTGGCTACACCTTC.

This clone has a single count. The chain employs TRBV7-2 and TRBJ2-3; 8 positions agree with TRBD2. V lost 0 bases, J lost 6 bases, and 5 bases stayed unmatched. CDR3 length: 15 residues. Germline CDR1 is SGHTA and CDR2 is FQGNSA. CDR3 sequence reads: CASSLASTGGDTQYF. DNA for the CDR3: TGTGCCAGCAGCTTAGCAAGCACGGGGGGGGATACGCAGTATTTT.

The chain links TRBV5-1 to TRBJ2-2, with D possibly being TRBD2 (5 bases). Germline values: CDR1 SGHRS, CDR2 YFSETQ. This CDR3 region has 16 residues. Trimming shortened V by 0 bases and J by 4 bases, and 13 bases separated the two germline ends. The DNA for the CDR3 is TGCGCCAGCAGCTTGGGTGGGGAAGGGAGCACCGGGGAGCTGTTTTTT. Its translation is CASSLGGEGSTGELFF.

A note on this clone: A read error may produce the germline difference seen at one junction end. The V and J genes are TRBV11-2 and TRBJ2-4, with 7 bases that match TRBD1. The CDR3 is 17 amino acids. Germline V CDR1 and CDR2: SGHAT, FQNNGV. The CDR3 loop is CASSLVADRPVKHIQYF. For the CDR3, the DNA is TGTGCCAGCAGCTTAGTGGCGGACAGGCCCGTCAAACACATTCAGTACTTC.

The chain recombines TRBV5-4 with TRBJ1-3; no definite D call. This CDR3 contains 16 residues. Germline V CDR1 and CDR2: SGHNT, YYREEE (reference sequence). The V end lost 1 base, the J end lost 2 bases, and 13 bases lay between the germline ends. This CDR3 reads CASSLIGGRTGNTIYF. The CDR3 DNA reads TGTGCCAGCAGCTTGATAGGAGGGAGGACTGGAAACACCATATATTTT.

J is TRBJ2-3 and V is TRBV15; 14 bases agree with TRBD2. V shed 5 bases and J 6 bases; nucleotides not matched to a gene: 7. CDR1 and CDR2 (germline): LNHNV, YYDKDF (reference sequence). The CDR3 has 16 residues. CDR3 sequence (DNA): TGTGCCACCAGCCCCGGGACTAGCGGGAGCAGGGATACGCAGTATTTT. Translation gives CATSPGTSGSRDTQYF.

Written as DNA, the CDR3 is TGTGCCAGCAGCTTGGGGACAGGGCGGCTAAACACTGAAGCTTTCTTT. Protein: CASSLGTGRLNTEAFF. The J gene is TRBJ1-1, the V gene TRBV5-4; 8 bases align to TRBD1. Germline-derived CDR1 and CDR2 are SGHNT and YYREEE (reference sequence). J lost 2 bases, V lost 0 bases, and 6 bases had no gene match. The CDR3 runs 16 residues. Full variable domain (remainder filled in from reference TRBV5-4 and TRBJ1-1): ETGVTQSPTHLIKTRGQQVTLRCSSQSGHNTVSWYQQALGQGPQFIFQYYREEENGRGNFPPRFSGLQFPNYSSELNVNALELDDSALYLCASSLGTGRLNTEAFFGQGTRLTVV.

The chain has TRBV5-1 and TRBJ2-5; D call uncertain. Trimming pared 4 bases from V and 1 base from J, leaving 11 bases between. The CDR3 sequence is 14 residues long. Germline CDR1 is SGHRS and CDR2 is YFSETQ. The CDR3 loop reads CASSPGRFQETQYF. DNA of the CDR3: TGCGCCAGCAGCCCGGGCCGGTTCCAAGAGACCCAGTACTTC.

The V call is TRBV18, the J call TRBJ2-7; TRBD1 is a possible D gene (7 bases). Trimming left V 2 bases short and J 4 bases short, with 15 bases between. The germline CDR1 and CDR2 sequences are KGHSH and LQKENI. This CDR3 is 15 amino acids long. DNA for the CDR3: TGTGCCAGCTCACCATTCAGGGGGGATGGATACGAGCAGTACTTC. Translating it yields CASSPFRGDGYEQYF.

The chain carries TRBV5-4 and TRBJ1-4; 11 nucleotides line up with TRBD1. The germline V gene encodes CDR1 SGHNT and CDR2 YYREEE (reference sequence). V trimming: 4 bases; J trimming: 3 bases; junction bases outside the gene matches: 5. The CDR3 totals 16 residues. CDR3 bases: TGTGCCAGCAGCAGCGGACAGGGGGCGGCTAATGAAAAACTGTTTTTT. It translates to CASSSGQGAANEKLFF. Based on the CDR3 plus reference TRBV5-4 and TRBJ1-4, the full variable domain is ETGVTQSPTHLIKTRGQQVTLRCSSQSGHNTVSWYQQALGQGPQFIFQYYREEENGRGNFPPRFSGLQFPNYSSELNVNALELDDSALYLCASSSGQGAANEKLFFGSGTQLSVL.

V gene TRBV5-1 combines with J gene TRBJ2-7, with TRBD2 matching over 15 bases. The CDR3 covers 15 residues. V lost 4 bases to trimming and J lost 6 bases; unmatched junction nucleotides: 5. Germline assignment: CDR1 SGHRS and CDR2 YFSETQ. CDR3 bases: TGCGCCAGCAGCCGGACTAGCGGGAGGGCCTCCGAGCAGTACTTC. Translating it yields CASSRTSGRASEQYF.

The chain is built from TRBV27 and TRBJ2-2; TRBD2 agrees at 11 bases. The CDR3 loop spans 17 amino acids. Trimming at V came to 3 bases and at J to 6 bases, leaving 9 bases not matched to a gene. From germline, CDR1 is MNHEY and CDR2 SMNVEV (reference sequence). For the CDR3, the DNA is TGTGCCAGCAGTTTGAGGTTTCTAGCGGGAGGTCCCGGGGAGCTGTTTTTT. Translated: CASSLRFLAGGPGELFF.

This clone occurred once. The chain is built from TRBV28 and TRBJ2-7, with D possibly TRBD1 on 6 matching bases. CDR1 and CDR2 (germline): MDHEN, SYDVKM. This CDR3 comprises 15 residues. Trimming pared 2 bases from V and 4 bases from J, leaving 15 bases between. Written as DNA, the CDR3 is TGTGCCAGCAGTTTAAACGGCAGGGGTACTTACGAGCAGTACTTC. This gives the protein CASSLNGRGTYEQYF.

This clone was detected only once. In nucleotides, the CDR3 is TGCGCCAGCAGTCCTGGACCGGGACAGGATTACGAGCAGTACTTC. Protein: CASSPGPGQDYEQYF. The gene calls are TRBV5-1 and TRBJ2-7; 8 bases agree with TRBD1. The CDR3 consists of 15 residues. J was trimmed by 4 bases and V by 5 bases; bases with no gene match: 11. From germline, CDR1 is SGHRS and CDR2 YFSETQ.